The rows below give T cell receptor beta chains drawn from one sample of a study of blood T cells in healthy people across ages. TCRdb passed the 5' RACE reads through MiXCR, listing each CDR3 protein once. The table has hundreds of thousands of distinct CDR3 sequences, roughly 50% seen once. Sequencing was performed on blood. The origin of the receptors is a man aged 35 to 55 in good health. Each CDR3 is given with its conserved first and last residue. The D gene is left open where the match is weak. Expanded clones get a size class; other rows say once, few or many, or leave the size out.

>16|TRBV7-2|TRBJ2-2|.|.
CASSGRTAVNTGELFF
TGTGCCAGCAGCGGTCGGACTGCAGTCAACACCGGGGAGCTGTTTTTT
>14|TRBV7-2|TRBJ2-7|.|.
CASSPSPDYYEQYF
TGTGCCAGCAGCCCCTCACCGGACTACTACGAGCAGTACTTC
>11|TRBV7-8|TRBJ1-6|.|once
CASSRNSPLHF
TGTGCCAGCAGCCGTAATTCACCCCTCCACTTT
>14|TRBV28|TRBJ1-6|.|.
CASSLEGSTSPLHF
TGTGCCAGCAGTTTAGAGGGCTCTACTTCACCCCTCCACTTT
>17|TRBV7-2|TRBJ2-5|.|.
CASSLVGASGWGETQYF
TGTGCCAGCAGCTTAGTTGGGGCCAGCGGGTGGGGAGAGACCCAGTACTTC
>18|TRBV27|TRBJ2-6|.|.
CASSLYSELRSGANVLTF
TGTGCCAGCAGTTTATATTCCGAGTTGAGATCTGGGGCCAACGTCCTGACTTTC
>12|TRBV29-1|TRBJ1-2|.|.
CSVAPGLGGYTF
TGCAGCGTTGCCCCAGGGCTTGGAGGCTACACCTTC
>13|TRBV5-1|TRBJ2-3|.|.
CASTNPPPDTQYF
TGCGCCAGCACCAACCCCCCCCCAGATACGCAGTATTTT
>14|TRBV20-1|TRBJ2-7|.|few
CSARQRKSSYEQYF
TGCAGTGCTAGACAGCGGAAGAGCTCCTACGAGCAGTACTTC
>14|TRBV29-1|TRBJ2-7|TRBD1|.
CSVDQTGRYNEQYF
TGCAGCGTTGACCAGACAGGGCGCTACAATGAGCAGTACTTC
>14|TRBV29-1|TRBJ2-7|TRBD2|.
CSVSFLTSGAEQYF
TGCAGCGTTAGCTTCCTGACTAGCGGTGCCGAGCAGTACTTC
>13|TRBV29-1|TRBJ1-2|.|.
CSVESKAYYGYTF
TGCAGCGTTGAAAGCAAGGCATACTATGGCTACACCTTC
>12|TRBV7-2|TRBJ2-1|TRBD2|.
CASSLRGGVPFF
TGTGCCAGCAGCCTTCGCGGGGGGGTTCCGTTCTTC
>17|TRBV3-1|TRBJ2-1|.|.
CASSQVGEGGGAGEQFF
TGTGCCAGCAGCCAAGTGGGGGAAGGTGGAGGGGCCGGTGAGCAGTTCTTC
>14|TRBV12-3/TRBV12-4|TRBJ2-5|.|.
CASSFTSSQETQYF
TGTGCCAGCAGTTTTACCTCCAGTCAAGAGACCCAGTACTTC
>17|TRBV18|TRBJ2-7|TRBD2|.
CASSPDSGRAGLYEQYF
TGTGCCAGCTCACCAGATAGCGGGAGGGCCGGGCTCTACGAGCAGTACTTC
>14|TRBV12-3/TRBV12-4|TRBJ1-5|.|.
CASSWRDSNQPQHF
TGTGCCAGCAGTTGGAGGGATAGCAATCAGCCCCAGCATTTT
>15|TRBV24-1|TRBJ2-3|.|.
CATSAGNTSTDTQYF
TGTGCCACCAGTGCCGGAAATACTAGCACAGATACGCAGTATTTT
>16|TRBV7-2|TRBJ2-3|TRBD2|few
CASSFGTSGGTDTQYF
TGTGCCAGCAGCTTCGGGACTAGCGGGGGCACAGATACGCAGTATTTT
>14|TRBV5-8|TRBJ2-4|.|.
CASSLLRIENIQYF
TGTGCCAGCAGCTTGCTCAGGATTGAAAACATTCAGTACTTC
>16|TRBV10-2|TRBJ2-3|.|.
CASSPGRQFSTDTQYF
TGCGCCAGCAGCCCCGGGCGTCAGTTTAGCACAGATACGCAGTATTTT
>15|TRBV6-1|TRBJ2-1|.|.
CASSARQKSYNEQFF
TGTGCCAGCAGTGCCAGACAGAAGTCCTACAATGAGCAGTTCTTC
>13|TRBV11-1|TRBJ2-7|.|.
CASSVVDSYEQYF
TGTGCCAGCAGCGTAGTGGATTCCTACGAGCAGTACTTC
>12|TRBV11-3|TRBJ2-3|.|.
CASKEGADTQYF
TGTGCCAGCAAGGAGGGGGCAGATACGCAGTATTTT
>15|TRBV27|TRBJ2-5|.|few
CASSPLARVKETQYF
TGTGCCAGCAGTCCCCTAGCCAGGGTGAAAGAGACCCAGTACTTC
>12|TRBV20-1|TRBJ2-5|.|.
CSARVSGTTQYF
TGCAGTGCTAGGGTGTCAGGGACTACCCAGTACTTC
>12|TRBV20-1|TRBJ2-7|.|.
CSASRGAAEQYF
TGCAGTGCTAGTAGGGGAGCTGCCGAGCAGTACTTC
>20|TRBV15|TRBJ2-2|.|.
CATSREDGWAEDLNTGELFF
TGTGCCACCAGCAGAGAGGATGGGTGGGCGGAAGACCTGAACACCGGGGAGCTGTTTTTT
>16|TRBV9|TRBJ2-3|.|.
CASSVWEPGYTDTQYF
TGTGCCAGCAGCGTATGGGAACCGGGCTACACAGATACGCAGTATTTT
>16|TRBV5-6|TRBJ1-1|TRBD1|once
CASRRQGATMNTEAFF
TGTGCCAGCAGAAGACAGGGGGCGACCATGAACACTGAAGCTTTCTTT
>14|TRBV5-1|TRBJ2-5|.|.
CASSLEAIQETQYF
TGCGCCAGCAGCTTGGAGGCCATTCAAGAGACCCAGTACTTC
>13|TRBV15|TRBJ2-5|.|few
CATSSGGSETQYF
TGTGCCACCAGCAGTGGGGGTTCAGAGACCCAGTACTTC
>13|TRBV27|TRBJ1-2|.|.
CASSLGGTYGYTF
TGTGCCAGCAGTTTAGGGGGCACCTATGGCTACACCTTC
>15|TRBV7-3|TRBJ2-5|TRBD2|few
CASSLRGLGGETQYF
TGTGCCAGCAGCTTAAGAGGACTAGGCGGAGAGACCCAGTACTTC
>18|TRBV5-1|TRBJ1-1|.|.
CASSVGTGQLIPGTEAFF
TGCGCCAGCAGCGTAGGAACCGGACAGTTGATCCCAGGGACTGAAGCTTTCTTT
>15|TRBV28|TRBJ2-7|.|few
CASSFLQAGSYEQYF
TGTGCCAGCAGTTTTTTGCAGGCTGGGTCCTACGAGCAGTACTTC
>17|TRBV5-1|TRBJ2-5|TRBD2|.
CASQIGPSGVSQETQYF
TGTGCCAGCCAAATCGGCCCCAGCGGGGTAAGCCAAGAGACCCAGTACTTC
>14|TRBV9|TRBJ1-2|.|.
CASSVELEGYGYTF
TGTGCCAGCAGCGTAGAGTTGGAGGGGTATGGCTACACCTTC
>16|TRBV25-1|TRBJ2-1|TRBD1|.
CASSDPGQGISNEQFF
TGTGCCAGCAGTGACCCGGGACAGGGGATAAGTAATGAGCAGTTCTTC
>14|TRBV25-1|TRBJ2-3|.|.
CASSELDSVDTQYF
TGTGCCAGCAGTGAATTGGACTCCGTCGATACGCAGTATTTT